The 25 T cell receptor beta chains below come from one sample, sequenced in a study of cytomegalovirus exposure and HLA in healthy donors. The PCR had 60 Vbeta and 13 Jbeta primers. Here immunoSEQ multiplex PCR was the method, and the copy in TCRdb shows in-frame clones only, minus some. The table records approximately 100,000 clones, 60% to 85% of them present only once. Specimen: PBMCs. The receptors stem from a man aged 50-60 years in good health and CMV-seropositive.

This rearrangement joins TRBV11-2 to TRBJ1-2; D call uncertain. Trimming shortened V by 3 bases and J by 3 bases, and 11 bases separated the two germline ends. The germline CDR1 and CDR2 sequences are SGHAT and FQNNGV. This CDR3 has 14 amino acids. CDR3 bases: TGTGCCAGCAGCTTTACCGAGTCTGACTATGGCTACACCTTC. Translating it yields CASSFTESDYGYTF. Full variable domain (missing parts from reference TRBV11-2 and TRBJ1-2): EAGVAQSPRYKIIEKRQSVAFWCNPISGHATLYWYQQILGQGPKLLIQFQNNGVVDDSQLPKDRFSAERLKGVDSTLKIQPAKLEDSAVYLCASSFTESDYGYTFGSGTRLTVV.

The V call is TRBV4-3, the J call TRBJ2-3, with TRBD1 matching 8 bases. V was pared by 1 base and J by 3 bases, with 6 bases of the junction left unmatched. The CDR3 totals 16 residues. Germline V gene lookup returns CDR1 LGHNA and CDR2 YSLEER. The CDR3: CASSQAQGAGTDTQYF. The CDR3, as DNA: TGCGCCAGCAGCCAAGCGCAGGGGGCGGGGACAGATACGCAGTATTTT.

This clone was seen a single time. The chain carries TRBV4-3 and TRBJ2-5, with D perhaps TRBD1 (5 bases). The DNA end is a closer match to TRBJ2-7, so the J assignment may be wrong. The germline V gene has CDR1 LGHNA and CDR2 YSLEER. The CDR3 extends over 16 amino acids. CDR3 protein: CASSQGQLGTSDEQYF. As DNA, the CDR3 is TGCGCCAGCAGCCAAGGACAGTTGGGCACTTCCGACGAGCAGTACTTC.

This rearrangement joins TRBV27 to TRBJ2-7, with a weak D call TRBD1 (6 bases). Deletions cut 5 bases from V and 3 bases from J, with 11 bases between. The germline V gene has CDR1 MNHEY and CDR2 SMNVEV (reference sequence). The CDR3 consists of 13 residues. The CDR3 spells CASSALRGYEQYF. As DNA, the CDR3 is TGTGCCAGCAGTGCTCTCAGGGGCTACGAGCAGTACTTC.

V is TRBV6-5 and J is TRBJ2-1; D uncertain. This CDR3 spans 15 amino acids. The ends were cut back, 4 bases at V and 0 bases at J, with 10 bases in the middle. Germline values: CDR1 MNHEY, CDR2 SVGAGI. DNA for the CDR3: TGTGCCAGCAGTTGCGCTGAGAGCTCCTACAATGAGCAGTTCTTC. Translating it yields CASSCAESSYNEQFF.

This sequence joins TRBV15 and TRBJ1-3, with D possibly being TRBD1 (5 bases). Trimming removed 0 bases from V and 4 bases from J, with 13 bases in between. Germline V lookup: CDR1 LNHNV, CDR2 YYDKDF (reference sequence). The CDR3 has 16 residues. CDR3 residues: CATSRDVRGSGNTIYF. DNA for the CDR3: TGTGCCACCAGCAGAGATGTAAGGGGATCCGGAAACACCATATATTTT.

For the CDR3, the DNA is TGTGCCAGCAGTGAAAGGCAGGGGGCACTTGGCTACACCTTC. Its protein is CASSERQGALGYTF. The chain carries TRBV2 and TRBJ1-2; 8 bases fit TRBD1. The CDR3 sequence is 14 residues long. Germline lookup yields CDR1 SNHLY and CDR2 FYNNEI. The V gene end was trimmed by 2 bases and the J gene end by 7 bases; junction bases not matched to a gene: 6.

The V and J genes are TRBV4-3 and TRBJ2-7; D is unclear. The CDR3 contains 16 residues. Germline CDR1 and CDR2: LGHNA and YSLEER. With 0 bases removed from V and 0 bases from J, the gap between germline ends came to 12 bases. Here the CDR3 DNA reads TGCGCCAGCAGCCAAGATGAGGCGGTGAGCTCCTACGAGCAGTACTTC. As protein: CASSQDEAVSSYEQYF.

The chain has TRBV5-1 and TRBJ2-2; TRBD1 matches at 9 bases. The CDR3 sequence is 17 residues long. V dropped 5 bases and J dropped 7; count of bases not matched to a gene: 15. The V gene's germline CDR1 is SGHRS and CDR2 YFSETQ. The CDR3 nucleotides are TGCGCCAGCAGAAGGTCCGGGACAGGGTTTTCGGGCGGGGAGCTGTTTTTT. Protein sequence: CASRRSGTGFSGGELFF.

Only a few counts were recorded for this clone. The rearrangement joins TRBV7-2 to TRBJ2-7, with 8 positions matching TRBD1. Germline CDR1 and CDR2: SGHTA and FQGNSA. This CDR3 comprises 15 residues. V lost 3 bases to trimming and J lost 3 bases; unmatched junction nucleotides: 7. Here the CDR3 reads CASSFSPGGFYEQYF. CDR3 sequence (DNA): TGTGCCAGCAGCTTTAGTCCAGGGGGCTTCTACGAGCAGTACTTC. The full variable domain, in which reference TRBV7-2 and TRBJ2-7 provide the parts outside the CDR3, is GAGVSQSPSNKVTEKGKDVELRCDPISGHTALYWYRQSLGQGLEFLIYFQGNSAPDKSGLPSDRFSAERTGGSVSTLTIQRTQQEDSAVYLCASSFSPGGFYEQYFGPGTRLTVT.

This chain uses TRBV11-2 with TRBJ2-5; D is unclear. The CDR3 length is 11 residues. CDR1 is SGHAT, CDR2 FQNNGV, per germline. V shed 8 bases and J shed 5 bases, with 9 bases lying between them. DNA of the CDR3: TGTGCCAGCGGCGGAAGTGAGACCCAGTACTTC. It yields the protein CASGGSETQYF.

A word on this clone: The same CDR3 arises from other DNA sequences in this sample as well. The V call is TRBV28, the J call TRBJ2-7; maybe TRBD1 (5 bases). The V end was cut by 5 bases, the J end by 5 bases, with 10 bases between. CDR3 length equals 12 residues. Per the germline V gene, CDR1 is MDHEN and CDR2 is SYDVKM. The CDR3 DNA is TGTGCCAGCAGTCTCCAGGGTCACGAGCAGTACTTC. This encodes CASSLQGHEQYF.

The chain couples TRBV7-9 to TRBJ2-1, with D hard to call. Trimming stripped 6 bases from V and 9 bases from J, with 9 bases between. The CDR3 length is 11 residues. The V gene's germline CDR1 is SEHNR and CDR2 FQNEAQ (reference sequence). The CDR3 sequence: CASSHVGEQFF. CDR3 nucleotide sequence: TGTGCCAGCAGTCACGTCGGTGAGCAGTTCTTC.

The chain is built from TRBV4-1 and TRBJ1-5, with unresolved D. The CDR3 runs 15 residues. V shed 1 base and J shed 1 base, with 8 bases lying between them. Germline V gene lookup returns CDR1 MGHRA and CDR2 YSYEKL. In DNA form, the CDR3 reads TGCGCCAGCAGCCAAGTGGAGGACAGCAATCAGCCCCAGCATTTT. Amino acid sequence: CASSQVEDSNQPQHF.

This chain links TRBV19 with TRBJ2-7; TRBD2 might be the D (5 bases). The CDR3 is 14 amino acids. Between the trimmed V and J ends, which lost 3 bases and 2 bases, there was a span of 11 bases. Per the germline V gene, CDR1 is LNHDA and CDR2 is SQIVND (reference sequence). The CDR3 loop is CASSIHRTPYEQYF. The CDR3 nucleotides read TGTGCCAGTAGTATTCATAGGACTCCCTACGAGCAGTACTTC.

This chain joins TRBV18 and TRBJ2-5; 9 positions match TRBD2. Germline V gene lookup returns CDR1 KGHSH and CDR2 LQKENI. Germline trimming cut 5 bases from V and 0 bases from J; bases unmatched to any gene: 7. CDR3 length: 16 residues. The CDR3 DNA reads as TGTGCCAGCTCAGCCGCGCGGACTAGCGACCAAGAGACCCAGTACTTC. As protein: CASSAARTSDQETQYF. The complete variable domain, with remaining parts taken from reference TRBV18 and TRBJ2-5, reads NAGVMQNPRHLVRRRGQEARLRCSPMKGHSHVYWYRQLPEEGLKFMVYLQKENIIDESGMPKERFSAEFPKEGPSILRIQQVVRGDSAAYFCASSAARTSDQETQYFGPGTRLLVL.

The genes are TRBV6-6 and TRBJ1-4, with a tentative D call TRBD1 (5 bases). Germline V gene sequence: CDR1 MNHNY, CDR2 SVGAGI (reference sequence). The CDR3 runs 13 residues. V was clipped by 9 bases and J by 4 bases, with 12 bases between them. CDR3 amino acids: CASGRGGNEKLFF. The CDR3 DNA reads TGTGCCAGTGGCCGGGGGGGTAATGAAAAACTGTTTTTT.

This chain connects TRBV12-5 to TRBJ2-1, with 16 positions matching TRBD2. The V and J ends lost 4 bases and 1 base, in that order; junction bases with no gene match: 10. This CDR3 comprises 20 residues. The germline V gene encodes CDR1 LGHNT and CDR2 FRNRAP. The CDR3 nucleotides are TGTGCTAGTGGTTCGACAGGAGGGACTAGCGGGAGGGTTTCCTACAATGAGCAGTTCTTC. It encodes CASGSTGGTSGRVSYNEQFF.

This clone occurred a few times. The chain couples TRBV29-1 to TRBJ2-7; weak D call: TRBD2 (6 bases). Trimming removed 7 bases at V and 5 bases at J, with 24 bases between. The CDR3 runs to 15 residues. Germline-derived CDR1 and CDR2 are SQVTM and ANQGSEA. The CDR3 spells CSARDSSVAADEQYF. Written as DNA, the CDR3 is TGCAGCGCTCGGGACTCCTCGGTGGCGGCTGACGAGCAGTACTTC.

This rearrangement joins TRBV6-6 to TRBJ1-5; D unclear. This CDR3 spans 15 amino acids. From germline, CDR1 is MNHNY and CDR2 SVGAGI (reference sequence). The V end lost 2 bases, the J end lost 2 bases, and 10 bases lay between the germline ends. DNA of the CDR3: TGTGCCAGCAGTTACGAGACATTGGGCAATCAGCCCCAGCATTTT. Protein product: CASSYETLGNQPQHF.

This clone was seen a few times. V is TRBV6-5 and J is TRBJ2-5; TRBD2 agrees at 8 bases. With V trimmed by 5 bases and J by 5 bases, 10 bases remained unmatched. The germline gives CDR1 MNHEY, CDR2 SVGAGI. This CDR3 comprises 15 residues. CDR3 DNA sequence: TGTGCCAGCAGTCTCGGGACTAGTTTCACGGAGACCCAGTACTTC. Amino acid sequence: CASSLGTSFTETQYF.

The rearrangement links TRBV18 to TRBJ2-7; D may be TRBD2 (6 bases). V lost 1 base, J lost 0 bases, and 16 bases lay in between. The CDR3 is 17 residues long. Per germline, CDR1 KGHSH and CDR2 LQKENI. CDR3 nucleotide sequence: TGTGCCAGCTCACCACTTGCTCTAGCGACTAGCTCCTACGAGCAGTACTTC. Translating gives CASSPLALATSSYEQYF. The whole variable domain, remainder taken from reference TRBV18 and TRBJ2-7, is NAGVMQNPRHLVRRRGQEARLRCSPMKGHSHVYWYRQLPEEGLKFMVYLQKENIIDESGMPKERFSAEFPKEGPSILRIQQVVRGDSAAYFCASSPLALATSSYEQYFGPGTRLTVT.

This chain uses TRBV14 with TRBJ2-7, with 9 bases aligning to TRBD1. This CDR3 is 16 amino acids long. Germline values: CDR1 SGHDN, CDR2 FVKESK. V shed 2 bases and J 2 bases; nucleotides not matched to a gene: 7. CDR3 DNA: TGTGCCAGCAGCCAACTGAAGGGACAGGGCACCTACGAGCAGTACTTC. This encodes CASSQLKGQGTYEQYF.

The chain combines TRBV5-4 with TRBJ2-7; D might be TRBD1 (5 bases). Per the germline V gene, CDR1 is SGHNT and CDR2 is YYREEE (reference sequence). V lost 0 bases, J lost 0 bases, and 10 bases lay in between. The CDR3 sequence is 15 residues long. The CDR3 region has the DNA TGTGCCAGCAGCTTGGGACAGCCTCCCTCCTACGAGCAGTACTTC. This sequence encodes CASSLGQPPSYEQYF.

The chain is built from TRBV7-7 and TRBJ2-5, with D perhaps matching TRBD2 (7 bases). This CDR3 region has 14 residues. The germline gives CDR1 SSHAT, CDR2 FNYEAQ (reference sequence). The germline V and J ends were trimmed by 8 bases and 1 base, with 14 bases remaining between them. CDR3 nucleotides: TGTGCCAGCGGGGGGGTAGGGGGCCAAGAGACCCAGTACTTC. As protein: CASGGVGGQETQYF.